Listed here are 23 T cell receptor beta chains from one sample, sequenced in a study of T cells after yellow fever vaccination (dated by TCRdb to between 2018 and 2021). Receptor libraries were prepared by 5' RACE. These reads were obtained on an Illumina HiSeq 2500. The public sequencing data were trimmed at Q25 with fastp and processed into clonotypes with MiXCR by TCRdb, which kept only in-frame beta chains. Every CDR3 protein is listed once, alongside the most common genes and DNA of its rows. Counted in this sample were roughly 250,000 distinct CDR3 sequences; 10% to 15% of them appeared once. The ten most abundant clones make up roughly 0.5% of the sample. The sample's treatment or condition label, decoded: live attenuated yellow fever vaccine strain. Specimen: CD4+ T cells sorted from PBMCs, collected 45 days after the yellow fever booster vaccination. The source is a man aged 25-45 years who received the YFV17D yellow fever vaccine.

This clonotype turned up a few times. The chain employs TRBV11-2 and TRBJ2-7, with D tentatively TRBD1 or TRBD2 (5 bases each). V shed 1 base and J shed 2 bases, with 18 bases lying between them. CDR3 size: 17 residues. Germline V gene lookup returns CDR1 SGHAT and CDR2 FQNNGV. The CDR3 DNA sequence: TGTGCCAGCAGCTTAGCTTTTCAGGGAGCGAAAACCTACGAGCAGTACTTC. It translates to CASSLAFQGAKTYEQYF.

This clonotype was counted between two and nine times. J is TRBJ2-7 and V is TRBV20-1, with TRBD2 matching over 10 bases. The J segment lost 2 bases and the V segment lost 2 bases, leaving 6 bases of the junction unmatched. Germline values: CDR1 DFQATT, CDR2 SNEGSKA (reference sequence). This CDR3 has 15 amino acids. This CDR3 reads CSARPSSGSPYEQYF. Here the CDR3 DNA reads TGCAGTGCTAGACCATCTAGCGGGAGCCCCTACGAGCAGTACTTC.

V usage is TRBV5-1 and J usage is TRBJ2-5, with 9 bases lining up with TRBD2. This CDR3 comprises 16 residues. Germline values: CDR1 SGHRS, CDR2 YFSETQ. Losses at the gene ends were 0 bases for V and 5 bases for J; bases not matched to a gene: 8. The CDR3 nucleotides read TGCGCCAGCAGCTTGGACGGCGGGAGGGCCTCGGAGACCCAGTACTTC. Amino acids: CASSLDGGRASETQYF.

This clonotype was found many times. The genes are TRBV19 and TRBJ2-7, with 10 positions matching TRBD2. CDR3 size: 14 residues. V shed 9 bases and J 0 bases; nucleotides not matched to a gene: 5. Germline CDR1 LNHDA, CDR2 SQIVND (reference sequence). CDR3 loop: CASRPSGSSYEQYF. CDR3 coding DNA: TGTGCCAGCAGACCTAGCGGGAGCTCCTACGAGCAGTACTTC.

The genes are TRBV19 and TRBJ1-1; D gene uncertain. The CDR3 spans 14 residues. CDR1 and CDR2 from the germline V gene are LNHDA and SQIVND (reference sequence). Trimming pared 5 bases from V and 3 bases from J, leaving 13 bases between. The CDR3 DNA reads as TGTGCCAGTAGTCCCCAGCTGGAGGACACTGAAGCTTTCTTT. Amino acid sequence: CASSPQLEDTEAFF.

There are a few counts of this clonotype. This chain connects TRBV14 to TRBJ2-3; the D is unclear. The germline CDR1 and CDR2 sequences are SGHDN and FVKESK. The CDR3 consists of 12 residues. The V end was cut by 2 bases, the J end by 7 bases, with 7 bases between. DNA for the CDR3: TGTGCCAGCAGCCAAATTGGGAATACGCAGTATTTT. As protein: CASSQIGNTQYF.

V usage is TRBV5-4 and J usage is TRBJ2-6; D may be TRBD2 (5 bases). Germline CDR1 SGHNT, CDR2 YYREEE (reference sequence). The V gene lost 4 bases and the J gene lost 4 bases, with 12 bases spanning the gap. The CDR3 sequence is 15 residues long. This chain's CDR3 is CASSRPSIGANVLTF. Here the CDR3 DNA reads TGTGCCAGCAGCCGGCCTAGCATAGGGGCCAACGTCCTGACTTTC.

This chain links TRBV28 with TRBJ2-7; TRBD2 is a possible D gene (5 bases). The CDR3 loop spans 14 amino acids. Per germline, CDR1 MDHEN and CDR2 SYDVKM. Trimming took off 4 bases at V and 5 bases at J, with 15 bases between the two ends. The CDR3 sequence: CASSSPLKRDEQYF. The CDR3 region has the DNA TGTGCCAGCAGTTCGCCCTTGAAGAGGGACGAGCAGTACTTC.

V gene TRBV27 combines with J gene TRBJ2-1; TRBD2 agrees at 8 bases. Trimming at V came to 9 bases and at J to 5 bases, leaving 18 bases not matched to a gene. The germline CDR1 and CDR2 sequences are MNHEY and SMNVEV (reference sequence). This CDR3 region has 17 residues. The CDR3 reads CASKLAGGAGRDNEQFF. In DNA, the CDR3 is TGTGCCAGTAAATTAGCCGGGGGCGCCGGGAGGGACAATGAGCAGTTCTTC.

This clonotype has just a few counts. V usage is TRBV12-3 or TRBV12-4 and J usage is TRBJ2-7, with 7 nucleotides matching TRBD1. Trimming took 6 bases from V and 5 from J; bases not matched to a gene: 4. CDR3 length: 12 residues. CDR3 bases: TGTGCCAGCAGATACAGGGGTCACGAGCAGTACTTC. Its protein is CASRYRGHEQYF.

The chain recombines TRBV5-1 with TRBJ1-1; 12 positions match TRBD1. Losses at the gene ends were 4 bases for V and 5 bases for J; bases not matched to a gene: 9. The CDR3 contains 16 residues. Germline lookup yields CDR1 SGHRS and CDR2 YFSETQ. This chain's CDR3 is CASSAPGQGAGTEAFF. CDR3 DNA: TGCGCCAGCAGCGCTCCGGGACAGGGGGCAGGGACTGAAGCTTTCTTT. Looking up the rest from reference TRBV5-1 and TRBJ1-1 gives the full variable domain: KAGVTQTPRYLIKTRGQQVTLSCSPISGHRSVSWYQQTPGQGLQFLFEYFSETQRNKGNFPGRFSGRQFSNSRSEMNVSTLELGDSALYLCASSAPGQGAGTEAFFGQGTRLTVV.

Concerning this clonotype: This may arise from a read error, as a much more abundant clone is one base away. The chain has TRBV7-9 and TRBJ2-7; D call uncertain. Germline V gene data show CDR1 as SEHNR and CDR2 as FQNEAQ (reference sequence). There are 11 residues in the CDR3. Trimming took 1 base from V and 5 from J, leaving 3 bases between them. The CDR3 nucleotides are TGTGCCAGCAGCTTAGATCACGAGCAGTACTTC. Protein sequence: CASSLDHEQYF.

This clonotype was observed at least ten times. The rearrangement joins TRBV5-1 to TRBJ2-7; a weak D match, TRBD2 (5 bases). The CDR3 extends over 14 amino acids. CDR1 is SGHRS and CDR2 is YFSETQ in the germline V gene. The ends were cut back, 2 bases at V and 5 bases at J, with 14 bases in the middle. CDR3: CASSFRTGLHEQYF. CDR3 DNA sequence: TGCGCCAGCAGCTTCAGGACTGGCTTGCACGAGCAGTACTTC.

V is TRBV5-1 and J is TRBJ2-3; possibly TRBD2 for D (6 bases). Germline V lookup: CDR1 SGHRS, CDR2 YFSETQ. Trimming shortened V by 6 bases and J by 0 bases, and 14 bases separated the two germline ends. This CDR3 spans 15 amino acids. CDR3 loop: CASMSGGISTDTQYF. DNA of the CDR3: TGCGCCAGCATGTCGGGCGGGATCAGCACAGATACGCAGTATTTT.

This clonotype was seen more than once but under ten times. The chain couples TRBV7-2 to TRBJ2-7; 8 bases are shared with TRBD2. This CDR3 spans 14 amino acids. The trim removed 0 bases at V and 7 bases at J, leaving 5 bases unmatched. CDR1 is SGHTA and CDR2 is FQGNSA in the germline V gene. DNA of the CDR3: TGTGCCAGCAGCTTAGCCGGGACTAGGGGAGAGCAGTACTTC. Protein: CASSLAGTRGEQYF.

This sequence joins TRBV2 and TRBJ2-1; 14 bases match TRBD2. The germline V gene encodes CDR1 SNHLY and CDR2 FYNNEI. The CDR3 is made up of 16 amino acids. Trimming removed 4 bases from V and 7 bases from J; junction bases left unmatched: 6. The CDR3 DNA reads TGTGCCAGCAGTGCGGGACTAGCGGGAGTCGGTAATGAGCAGTTCTTC. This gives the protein CASSAGLAGVGNEQFF.

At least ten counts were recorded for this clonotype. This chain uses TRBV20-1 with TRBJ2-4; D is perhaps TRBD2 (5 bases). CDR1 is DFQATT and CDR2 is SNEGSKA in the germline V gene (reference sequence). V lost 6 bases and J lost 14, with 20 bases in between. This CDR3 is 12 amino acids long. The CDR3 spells CSAPLASLGEYF. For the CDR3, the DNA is TGCAGTGCCCCATTGGCTAGCCTCGGGGAGTACTTC.

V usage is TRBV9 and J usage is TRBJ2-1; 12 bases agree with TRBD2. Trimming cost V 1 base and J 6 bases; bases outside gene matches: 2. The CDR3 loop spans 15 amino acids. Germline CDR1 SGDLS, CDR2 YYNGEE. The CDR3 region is CASSVQTSGSNEQFF. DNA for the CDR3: TGTGCCAGCAGCGTACAGACTAGCGGGAGCAATGAGCAGTTCTTC.

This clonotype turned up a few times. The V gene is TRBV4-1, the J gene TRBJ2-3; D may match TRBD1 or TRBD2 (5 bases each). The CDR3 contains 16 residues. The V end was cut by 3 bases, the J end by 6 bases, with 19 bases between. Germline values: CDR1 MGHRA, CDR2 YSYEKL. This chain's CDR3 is CASSQQGPPSLDTQYF. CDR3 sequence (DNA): TGCGCCAGCAGCCAGCAGGGACCACCTAGTCTTGATACGCAGTATTTT.

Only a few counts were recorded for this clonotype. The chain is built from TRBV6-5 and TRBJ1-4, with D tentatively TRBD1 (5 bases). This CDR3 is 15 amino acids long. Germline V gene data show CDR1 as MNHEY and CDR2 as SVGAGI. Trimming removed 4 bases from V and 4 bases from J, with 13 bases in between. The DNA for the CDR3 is TGTGCCAGCAGTTCCTCCGACAGAGATAATGAAAAACTGTTTTTT. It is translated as CASSSSDRDNEKLFF.

The CDR3 DNA sequence: TGTGCCAGCAGGGACCTCTACAATGAGCAGTTCTTC. Encoded protein: CASRDLYNEQFF. This chain joins TRBV6-5 and TRBJ2-1; D gene ambiguous. This CDR3 contains 12 residues. The ends were cut back, 6 bases at V and 3 bases at J, with 6 bases in the middle. CDR1 MNHEY and CDR2 SVGAGI come from the germline V gene.

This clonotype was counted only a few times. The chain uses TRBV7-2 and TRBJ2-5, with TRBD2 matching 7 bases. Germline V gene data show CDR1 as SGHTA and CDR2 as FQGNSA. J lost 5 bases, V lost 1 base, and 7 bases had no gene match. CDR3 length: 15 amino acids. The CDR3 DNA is TGTGCCAGCAGCTTAGGAAGCGGGAACATGGAGACCCAGTACTTC. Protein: CASSLGSGNMETQYF.

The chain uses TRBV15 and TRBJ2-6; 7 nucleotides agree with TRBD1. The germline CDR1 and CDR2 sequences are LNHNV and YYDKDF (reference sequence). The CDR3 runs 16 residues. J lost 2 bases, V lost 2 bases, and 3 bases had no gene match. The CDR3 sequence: CATSRQQGAGANVLTF. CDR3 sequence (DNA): TGTGCCACCAGCAGACAGCAGGGGGCTGGGGCCAACGTCCTGACTTTC.